This T cell receptor (beta chain) came from a study of human T cells and chemical hapten exposure. Study background: The sensitizing agent was 2% DPC, placed on roughly 2 cm by roughly 2 cm of upper inner arm skin.

This clonotype has just a few counts. With 2 bases removed from V and 0 bases from J, the gap between germline ends came to 12 bases. Germline CDR1 reads SGHRS; CDR2 reads YFSETQ. CDR3 length: 15 residues. How the authors handled the data: Per sample, the median was 95,638 TCRs, with values from around 20,000 to 690,000. TCRdb independently ran MiXCR on the RACE reads; one entry per CDR3 protein. These V and J calls are TCRdb output, not the study's own analysis. The table shows about 81,000 distinct CDR3 sequences, with roughly 10% occurring only once. Time point reported: patch test 2, 6 weeks after DPC sensitization. Noted treatment: therapeutic diphenylcyclopropenone sensitization with weekly scalp DPC.

The V and J genes are TRBV5-1 and TRBJ2-7, with D maybe TRBD2 (6 bases). This receptor was taken from a woman aged 25 to 39 with alopecia areata. Some clones in this sample may be carry-over from other donors' samples. The sequences come from whole blood, collected in connection with sensitization to the hapten diphenylcyclopropenone (DPC). CDR3 amino acids: CASSFQPGSSYEQYF. CDR3 bases: TGCGCCAGCAGCTTCCAACCCGGGAGCTCCTACGAGCAGTACTTC.